The clone carrying this TCR beta chain was counted ten times or more. The cDNA was synthesized by 5'RACE incorporating 10-nucleotide random UMIs. MiXCR was run by TCRdb on the 5' RACE reads, yielding one entry per CDR3 protein. This table has roughly 52,000 distinct CDR3 sequences, around 3.5% appearing once. The data belong to a study of neurological immune-mediated disorders. The material sequenced was PBMCs. The clonotype originates from a man between 60 and 75 years old with multiple sclerosis.

In DNA form, the CDR3 reads TGTGCCAGCACCCCCTCCAGGGTTCGCACTGAAGCTTTCTTT. Its protein is CASTPSRVRTEAFF. This rearrangement joins TRBV12-3 or TRBV12-4 to TRBJ1-1; possible D gene TRBD1, 5 bases. CDR3 length: 14 residues. The germline V and J ends were trimmed by 7 bases and 4 bases, with 16 bases remaining between them.